Listed here are 3 T cell receptor beta chains from one sample, sequenced in a study of T cells after yellow fever vaccination. From the 5' RACE reads, TCRdb called clonotypes with MiXCR, one entry per CDR3 protein. This sample has 200,000 to 300,000 distinct CDR3 sequences; approximately 6.7% occur once, and the top ten carry approximately 1.1%. The sequenced sample was CD4+ T cells sorted from PBMCs, obtained on the day of the yellow fever booster vaccination. The receptors here all came from a man between 25 and 39 years old who received the YFV17D yellow fever vaccine.

This clonotype was picked up a small number of times. The chain recombines TRBV6-5 with TRBJ2-7; TRBD2 aligns across 14 bases. Per the germline V gene, CDR1 is MNHEY and CDR2 is SVGAGI. CDR3 length equals 17 residues. After removal of 4 bases from V and 7 bases from J, the junction contained 12 bases not matched to a gene. The CDR3 sequence is CASSSQSGLAGGREQYF. Here the CDR3 DNA reads TGTGCCAGCAGTTCGCAATCTGGACTAGCGGGAGGCAGGGAGCAGTACTTC.

This clonotype was seen repeatedly, ten times or more. V is TRBV14 and J is TRBJ2-7; D is possibly TRBD1 or TRBD2 (5 bases each). Trimming left V 0 bases short and J 7 bases short, with 16 bases between. This CDR3 has 15 residues. Germline-derived CDR1 and CDR2 are SGHDN and FVKESK. CDR3 in amino acids: CASSQDRIRGLEQYF. The CDR3 bases are TGTGCCAGCAGCCAAGATCGGATCCGGGGCTTGGAGCAGTACTTC.

This clonotype showed up many times. The chain joins TRBV12-3 or TRBV12-4 to TRBJ2-1; a possible D gene is TRBD2 (6 bases). The CDR3 covers 16 residues. Deletions cut 6 bases from V and 4 bases from J, with 19 bases between. CDR3 in amino acids: CASSFRLGRAYNEQFF. The CDR3 DNA follows: TGTGCCAGCAGCTTCAGACTAGGCAGGGCGTACAATGAGCAGTTCTTC.